These T cell receptor beta chains were read from a single sample in a study of neurological immune-mediated disorders. TCRdb redid the calling of the 5' RACE reads with MiXCR, one entry per CDR3 protein. This table holds 55,000 to 70,000 distinct CDR3 sequences, roughly 3.6% found once. Sample: PBMCs. The receptors derive from a man aged 25-45 years with multiple sclerosis. Each CDR3 is given with its conserved first and last residue.

v_gene,j_gene,CDR3aa
TRBV7-9,TRBJ1-5,CASSLDNSRQPQHF
TRBV5-1,TRBJ2-3,CASSTSGTSTDTQYF
TRBV5-1,TRBJ1-1,CASSLVLSGGLAEAFF
TRBV9,TRBJ2-7,CASSQPITGGPYEQYF
TRBV20-1,TRBJ1-5,CSANGGRGNQPQHF
TRBV5-1,TRBJ1-2,CASSYGQGVNYGYTF
TRBV7-9,TRBJ2-3,CASGSLPQYF
TRBV29-1,TRBJ2-5,CSVEDLGGQETQYF
TRBV6-5,TRBJ2-7,CASRLDRNHEQYF
TRBV6-5,TRBJ1-1,CASSSFVGGTAFF
TRBV5-1,TRBJ1-2,CASSIGTGPNYGYTF
TRBV27,TRBJ2-5,CASSPFGEETQYF
TRBV5-1,TRBJ1-1,CASSSENTEAFF
TRBV20-1,TRBJ1-1,CSASGLGLTEAFF
TRBV5-1,TRBJ1-6,CASSLSGESPLNF
TRBV28,TRBJ2-7,CASSIRRDSGGAMGEQYF
TRBV29-1,TRBJ1-1,CSVEPGIRQAFF
TRBV2,TRBJ1-3,CASGRGTGRSGNTIYF
TRBV15,TRBJ1-1,CATSRGRDTEAFF
TRBV5-1,TRBJ2-1,CASSADSGGHNEQFF
TRBV5-5,TRBJ2-7,CASSQVDSYYEQYF
TRBV5-1,TRBJ2-7,CASSLRTGGSYEQYF
TRBV12-3/TRBV12-4,TRBJ1-3,CASSLGANSGNTIYF
TRBV9,TRBJ2-3,CASSVDGLDASTDTQYF
TRBV5-1,TRBJ2-1,CASSATSGRTSYNEQFF
TRBV20-1,TRBJ2-4,CSARGPLAGLAKNIQYF